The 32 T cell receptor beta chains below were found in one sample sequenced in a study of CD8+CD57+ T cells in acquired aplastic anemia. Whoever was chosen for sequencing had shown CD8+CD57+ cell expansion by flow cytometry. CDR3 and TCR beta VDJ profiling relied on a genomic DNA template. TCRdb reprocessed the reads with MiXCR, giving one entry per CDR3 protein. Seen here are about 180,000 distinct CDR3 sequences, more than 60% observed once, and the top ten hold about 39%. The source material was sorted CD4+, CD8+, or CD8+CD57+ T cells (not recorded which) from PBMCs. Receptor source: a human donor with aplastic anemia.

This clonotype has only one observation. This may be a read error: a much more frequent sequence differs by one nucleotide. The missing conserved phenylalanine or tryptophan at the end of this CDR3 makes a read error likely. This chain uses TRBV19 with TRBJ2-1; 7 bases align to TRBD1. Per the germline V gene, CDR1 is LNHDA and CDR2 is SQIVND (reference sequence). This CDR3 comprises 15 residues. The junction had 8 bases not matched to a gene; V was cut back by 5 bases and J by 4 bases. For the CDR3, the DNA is TGTGCCAGTAGTTTCGACAGGGAACTTTACAATGAGCAGTTCCTC. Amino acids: CASSFDRELYNEQFL.

The CDR3 nucleotides read TGCAGCTTAGGACAGGGCCACCCCGGGGGGCAGTTCTTC. This translates into CSLGQGHPGGQFF. The rearrangement joins TRBV29-1 to TRBJ2-1; 8 nucleotides line up with TRBD1. With V trimmed by 8 bases and J by 12 bases, 15 bases remained unmatched. Germline V gene sequence: CDR1 SQVTM, CDR2 ANQGSEA. The CDR3 covers 13 residues.

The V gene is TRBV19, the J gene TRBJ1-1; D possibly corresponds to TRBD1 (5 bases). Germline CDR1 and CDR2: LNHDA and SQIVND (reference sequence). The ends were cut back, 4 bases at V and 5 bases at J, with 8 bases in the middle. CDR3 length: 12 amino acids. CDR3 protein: CASSTGLTEAFF. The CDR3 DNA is TGTGCCAGTAGTACGGGACTTACTGAAGCTTTCTTT.

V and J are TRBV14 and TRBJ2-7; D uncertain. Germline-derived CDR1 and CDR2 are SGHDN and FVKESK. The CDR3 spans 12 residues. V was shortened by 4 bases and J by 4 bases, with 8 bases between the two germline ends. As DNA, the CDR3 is TGTGCCAGCAGCCGAACAGTTTACGAGCAGTACTTC. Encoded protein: CASSRTVYEQYF.

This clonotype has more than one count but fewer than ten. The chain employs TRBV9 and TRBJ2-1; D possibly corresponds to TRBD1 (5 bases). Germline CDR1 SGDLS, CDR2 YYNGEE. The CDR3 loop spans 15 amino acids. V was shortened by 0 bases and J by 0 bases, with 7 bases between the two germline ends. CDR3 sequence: CASSVVGVSYNEQFF. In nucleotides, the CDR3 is TGTGCCAGCAGCGTAGTAGGGGTCTCCTACAATGAGCAGTTCTTC.

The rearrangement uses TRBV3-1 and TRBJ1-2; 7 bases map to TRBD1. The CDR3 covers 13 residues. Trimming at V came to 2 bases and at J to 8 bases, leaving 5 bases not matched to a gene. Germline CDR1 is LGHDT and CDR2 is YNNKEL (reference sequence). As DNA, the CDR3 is TGTGCCAGCAGCCAAACAGGGGAGGGCGGCTACACCTTC. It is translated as CASSQTGEGGYTF.

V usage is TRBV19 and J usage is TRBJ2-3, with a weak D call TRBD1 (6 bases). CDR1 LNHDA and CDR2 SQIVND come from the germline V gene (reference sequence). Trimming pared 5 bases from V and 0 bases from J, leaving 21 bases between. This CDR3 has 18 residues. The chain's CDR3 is CASSSPRDTLSSTDTQYF. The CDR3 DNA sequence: TGTGCCAGTAGTTCACCCCGGGACACACTATCTAGCACAGATACGCAGTATTTT.

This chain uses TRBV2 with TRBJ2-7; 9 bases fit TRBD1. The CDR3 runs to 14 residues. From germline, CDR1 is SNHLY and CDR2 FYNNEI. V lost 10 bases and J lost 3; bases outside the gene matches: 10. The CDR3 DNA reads TGTGCCATCGCCCCGGGGACAGGGTACTACGAGCAGTACTTC. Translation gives CAIAPGTGYYEQYF.

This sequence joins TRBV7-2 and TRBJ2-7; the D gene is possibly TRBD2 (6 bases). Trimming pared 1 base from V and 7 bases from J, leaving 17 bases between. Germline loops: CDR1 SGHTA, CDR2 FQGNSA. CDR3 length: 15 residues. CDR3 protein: CASSLGRGMIEEQYF. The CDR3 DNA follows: TGTGCCAGCAGCTTAGGTCGGGGGATGATAGAAGAGCAGTACTTC.

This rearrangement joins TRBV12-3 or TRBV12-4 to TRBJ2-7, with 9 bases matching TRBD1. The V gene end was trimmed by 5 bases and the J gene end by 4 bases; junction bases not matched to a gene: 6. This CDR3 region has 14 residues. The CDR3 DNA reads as TGTGCCAGCAGTCGGGACAGGGCTGGATACGAGCAGTACTTC. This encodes CASSRDRAGYEQYF.

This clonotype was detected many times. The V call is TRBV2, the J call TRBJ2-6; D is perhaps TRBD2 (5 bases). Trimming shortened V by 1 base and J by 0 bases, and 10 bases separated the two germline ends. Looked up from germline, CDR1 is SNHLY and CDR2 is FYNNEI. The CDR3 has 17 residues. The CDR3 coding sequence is TGTGCCAGCAGTGAAGGTCCGGGGATCTCTGGGGCCAACGTCCTGACTTTC. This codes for CASSEGPGISGANVLTF.

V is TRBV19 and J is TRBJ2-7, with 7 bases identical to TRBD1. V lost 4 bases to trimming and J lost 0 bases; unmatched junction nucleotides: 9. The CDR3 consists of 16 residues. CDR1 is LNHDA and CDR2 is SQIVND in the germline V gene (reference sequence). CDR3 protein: CASSSRGQSRSYEQYF. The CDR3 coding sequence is TGTGCCAGTAGTAGTCGGGGACAGTCCCGCTCCTACGAGCAGTACTTC.

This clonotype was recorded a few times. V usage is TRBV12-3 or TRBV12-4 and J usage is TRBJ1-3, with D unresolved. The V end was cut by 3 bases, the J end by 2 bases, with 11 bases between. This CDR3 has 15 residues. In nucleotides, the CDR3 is TGTGCCAGCAGTTTTCGGGCGTTAGCTGGAAACACCATATATTTT. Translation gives CASSFRALAGNTIYF.

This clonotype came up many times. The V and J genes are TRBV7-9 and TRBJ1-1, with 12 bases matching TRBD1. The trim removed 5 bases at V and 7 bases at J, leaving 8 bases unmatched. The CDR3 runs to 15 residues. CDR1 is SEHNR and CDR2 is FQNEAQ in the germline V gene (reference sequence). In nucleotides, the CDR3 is TGTGCCAGCAGCGGACCGGGACAGGGGGCAGTTGAAGCTTTCTTT. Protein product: CASSGPGQGAVEAFF. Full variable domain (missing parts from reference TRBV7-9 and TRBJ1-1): DTGVSQNPRHKITKRGQNVTFRCDPISEHNRLYWYRQTLGQGPEFLTYFQNEAQLEKSRLLSDRFSAERPKGSFSTLEIQRTEQGDSAMYLCASSGPGQGAVEAFFGQGTRLTVV.

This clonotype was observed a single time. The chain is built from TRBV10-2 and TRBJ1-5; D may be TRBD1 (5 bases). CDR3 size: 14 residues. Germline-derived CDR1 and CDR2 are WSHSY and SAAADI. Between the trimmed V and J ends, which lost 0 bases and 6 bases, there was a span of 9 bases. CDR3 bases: TGCGCCAGCAGTGAGTCACGGGGGTTTCAGCCCCAGCATTTT. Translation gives CASSESRGFQPQHF.

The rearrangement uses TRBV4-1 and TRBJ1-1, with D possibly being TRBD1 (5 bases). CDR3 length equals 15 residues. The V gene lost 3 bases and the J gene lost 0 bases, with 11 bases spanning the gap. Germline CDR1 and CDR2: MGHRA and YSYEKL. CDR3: CASSQELGLNTEAFF. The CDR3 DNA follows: TGCGCCAGCAGCCAGGAACTGGGACTGAACACTGAAGCTTTCTTT.

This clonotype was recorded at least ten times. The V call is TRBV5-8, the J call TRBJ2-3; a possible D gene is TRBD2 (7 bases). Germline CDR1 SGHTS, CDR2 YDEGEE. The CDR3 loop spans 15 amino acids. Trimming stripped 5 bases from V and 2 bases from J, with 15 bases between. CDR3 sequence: CASSTRGAYTDTQYF. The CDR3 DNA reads TGTGCCAGCAGTACCCGGGGGGCTTACACAGATACGCAGTATTTT.

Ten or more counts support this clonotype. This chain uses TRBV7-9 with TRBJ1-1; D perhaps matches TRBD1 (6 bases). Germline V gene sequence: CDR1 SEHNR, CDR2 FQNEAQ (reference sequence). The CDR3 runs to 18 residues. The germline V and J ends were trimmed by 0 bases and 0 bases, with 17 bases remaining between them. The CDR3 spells CASSLAEPRGFMNTEAFF. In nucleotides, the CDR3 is TGTGCCAGCAGCTTAGCGGAGCCCAGGGGCTTCATGAACACTGAAGCTTTCTTT.

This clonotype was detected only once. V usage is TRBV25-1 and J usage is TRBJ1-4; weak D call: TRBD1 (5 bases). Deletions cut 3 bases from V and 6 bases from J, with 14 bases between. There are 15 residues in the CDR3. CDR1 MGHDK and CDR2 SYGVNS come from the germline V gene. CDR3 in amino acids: CASSESTGPHEKLFF. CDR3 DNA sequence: TGTGCCAGCAGTGAGTCCACGGGACCTCATGAAAAACTGTTTTTT.

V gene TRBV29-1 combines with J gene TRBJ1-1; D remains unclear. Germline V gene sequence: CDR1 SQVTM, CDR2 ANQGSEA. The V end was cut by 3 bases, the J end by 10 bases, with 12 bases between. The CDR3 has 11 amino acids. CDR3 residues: CSVDSVGSAFF. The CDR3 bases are TGCAGCGTTGACAGTGTGGGTTCAGCTTTCTTT.

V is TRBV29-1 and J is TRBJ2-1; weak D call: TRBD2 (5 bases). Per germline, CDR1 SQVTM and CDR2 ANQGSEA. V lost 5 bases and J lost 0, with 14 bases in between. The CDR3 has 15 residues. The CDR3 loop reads CSVRNSAFSYNEQFF. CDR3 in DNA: TGCAGCGTTCGCAATAGCGCGTTCTCCTACAATGAGCAGTTCTTC.

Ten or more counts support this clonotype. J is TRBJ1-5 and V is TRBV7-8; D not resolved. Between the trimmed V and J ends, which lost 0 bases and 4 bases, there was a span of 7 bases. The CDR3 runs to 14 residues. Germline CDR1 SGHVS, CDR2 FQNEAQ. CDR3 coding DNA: TGTGCCAGCAGCTTAGCGGGCAGTAATCAGCCCCAGCATTTT. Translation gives CASSLAGSNQPQHF.

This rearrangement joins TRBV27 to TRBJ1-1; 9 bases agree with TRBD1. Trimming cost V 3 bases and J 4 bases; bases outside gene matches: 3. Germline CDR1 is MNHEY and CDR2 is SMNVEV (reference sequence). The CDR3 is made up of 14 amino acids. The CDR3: CASSFHRGPTEAFF. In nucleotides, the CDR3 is TGTGCCAGCAGTTTTCACAGGGGGCCCACTGAAGCTTTCTTT.

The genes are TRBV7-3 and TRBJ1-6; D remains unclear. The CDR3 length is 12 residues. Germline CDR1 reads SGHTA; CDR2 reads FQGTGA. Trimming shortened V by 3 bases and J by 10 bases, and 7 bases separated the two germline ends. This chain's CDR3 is CASSLYRSPLHF. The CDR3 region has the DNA TGTGCCAGCAGCTTGTATCGCTCACCCCTCCACTTT.

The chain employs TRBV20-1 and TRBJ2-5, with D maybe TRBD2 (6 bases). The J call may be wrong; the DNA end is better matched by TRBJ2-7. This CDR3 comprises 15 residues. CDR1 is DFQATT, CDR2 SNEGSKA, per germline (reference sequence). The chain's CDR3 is CSASTGRRGSYEQYF. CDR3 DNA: TGCAGTGCTAGTACTGGGCGGCGGGGATCCTACGAGCAGTACTTC.

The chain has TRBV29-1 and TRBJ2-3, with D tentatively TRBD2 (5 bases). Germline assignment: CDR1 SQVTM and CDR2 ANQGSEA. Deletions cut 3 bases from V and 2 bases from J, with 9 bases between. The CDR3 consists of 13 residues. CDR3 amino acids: CSVEGGLTDTQYF. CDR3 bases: TGCAGCGTTGAGGGCGGGCTCACAGATACGCAGTATTTT.

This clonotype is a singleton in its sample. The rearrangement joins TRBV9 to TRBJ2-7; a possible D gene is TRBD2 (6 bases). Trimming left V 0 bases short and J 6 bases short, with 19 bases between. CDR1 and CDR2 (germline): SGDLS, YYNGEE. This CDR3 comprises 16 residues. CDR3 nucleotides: TGTGCCAGCAGCGTAGTTGGCGGGATAGGTCGAGCCGAGCAGTACTTC. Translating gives CASSVVGGIGRAEQYF. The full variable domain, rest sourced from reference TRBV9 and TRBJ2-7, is DSGVTQTPKHLITATGQRVTLRCSPRSGDLSVYWYQQSLDQGLQFLIQYYNGEERAKGNILERFSAQQFPDLHSELNLSSLELGDSALYFCASSVVGGIGRAEQYFGPGTRLTVT.

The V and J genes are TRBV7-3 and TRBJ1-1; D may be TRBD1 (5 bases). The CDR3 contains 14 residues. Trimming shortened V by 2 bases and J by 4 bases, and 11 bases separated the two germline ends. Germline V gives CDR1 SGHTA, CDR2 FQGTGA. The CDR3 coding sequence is TGTGCCAGCAGCTTAGCGGGGGATAGCACTGAAGCTTTCTTT. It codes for CASSLAGDSTEAFF.

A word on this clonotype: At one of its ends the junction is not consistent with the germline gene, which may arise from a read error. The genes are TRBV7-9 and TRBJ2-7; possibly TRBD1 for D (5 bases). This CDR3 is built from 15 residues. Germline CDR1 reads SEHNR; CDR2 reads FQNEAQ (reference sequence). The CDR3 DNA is TGTGCCATCCAGGGTTCGACGGTAAGCTCCTATGAGCAGTACTTC. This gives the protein CAIQGSTVSSYEQYF.

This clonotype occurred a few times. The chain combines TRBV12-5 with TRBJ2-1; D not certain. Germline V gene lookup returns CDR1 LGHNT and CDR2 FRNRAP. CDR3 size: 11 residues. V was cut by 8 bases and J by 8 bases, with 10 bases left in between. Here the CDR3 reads CASKAADEQFF. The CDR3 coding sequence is TGTGCTAGTAAGGCGGCCGATGAGCAGTTCTTC.

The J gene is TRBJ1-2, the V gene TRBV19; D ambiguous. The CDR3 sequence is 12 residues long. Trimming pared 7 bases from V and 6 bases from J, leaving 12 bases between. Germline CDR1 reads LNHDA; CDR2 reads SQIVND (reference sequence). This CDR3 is CASIGRLHGYTF. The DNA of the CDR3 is TGTGCCAGTATAGGCCGCTTGCATGGCTACACCTTC.

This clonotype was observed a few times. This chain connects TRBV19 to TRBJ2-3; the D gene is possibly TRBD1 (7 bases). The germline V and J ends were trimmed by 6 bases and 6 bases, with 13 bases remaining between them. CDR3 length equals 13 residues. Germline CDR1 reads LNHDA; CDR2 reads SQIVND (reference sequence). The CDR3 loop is CASSSRGEDTQYF. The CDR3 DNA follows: TGTGCCAGTAGCTCCAGGGGGGAGGATACGCAGTATTTT.